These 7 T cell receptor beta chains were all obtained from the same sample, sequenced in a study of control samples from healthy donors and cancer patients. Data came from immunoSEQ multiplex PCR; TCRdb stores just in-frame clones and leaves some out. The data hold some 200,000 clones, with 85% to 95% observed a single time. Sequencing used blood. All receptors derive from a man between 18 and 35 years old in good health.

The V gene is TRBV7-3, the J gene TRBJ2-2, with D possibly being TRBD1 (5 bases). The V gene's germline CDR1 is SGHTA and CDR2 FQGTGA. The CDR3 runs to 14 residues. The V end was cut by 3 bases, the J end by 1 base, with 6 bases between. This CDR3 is CASSLDMNTGELFF. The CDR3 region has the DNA TGTGCCAGCAGCTTGGACATGAACACCGGGGAGCTGTTTTTT.

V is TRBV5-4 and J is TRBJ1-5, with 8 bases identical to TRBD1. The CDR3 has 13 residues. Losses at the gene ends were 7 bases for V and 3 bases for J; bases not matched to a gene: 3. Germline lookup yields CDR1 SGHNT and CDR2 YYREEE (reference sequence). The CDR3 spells CASATGVNQPQHF. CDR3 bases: TGTGCCAGCGCGACAGGGGTCAATCAGCCCCAGCATTTT.

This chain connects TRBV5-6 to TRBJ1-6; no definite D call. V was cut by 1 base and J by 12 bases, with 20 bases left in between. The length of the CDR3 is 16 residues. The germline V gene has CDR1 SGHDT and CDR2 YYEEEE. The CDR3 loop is CASSLLGGGKSEPLHF. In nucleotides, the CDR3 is TGTGCCAGCAGCTTGTTGGGTGGTGGGAAGAGTGAACCCCTCCACTTT.

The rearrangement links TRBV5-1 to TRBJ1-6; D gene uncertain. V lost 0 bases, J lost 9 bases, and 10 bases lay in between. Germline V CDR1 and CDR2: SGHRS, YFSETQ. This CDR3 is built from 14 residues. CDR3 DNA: TGCGCCAGCAGCTTGGCCGGTTTGGGTTCACCCCTCCACTTT. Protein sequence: CASSLAGLGSPLHF.

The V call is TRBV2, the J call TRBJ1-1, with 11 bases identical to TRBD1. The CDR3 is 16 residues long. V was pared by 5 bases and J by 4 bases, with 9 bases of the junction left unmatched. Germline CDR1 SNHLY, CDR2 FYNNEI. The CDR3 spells CASSPGQGAGGTEAFF. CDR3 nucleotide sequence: TGTGCCAGCAGTCCCGGACAGGGGGCAGGTGGCACTGAAGCTTTCTTT.

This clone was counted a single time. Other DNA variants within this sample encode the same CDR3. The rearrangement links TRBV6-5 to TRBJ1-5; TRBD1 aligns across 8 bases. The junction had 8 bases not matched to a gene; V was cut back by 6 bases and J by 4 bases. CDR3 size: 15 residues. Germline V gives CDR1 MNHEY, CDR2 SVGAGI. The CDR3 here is CASRQGVLGNQPQHF. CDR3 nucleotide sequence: TGTGCCAGCAGACAGGGGGTCCTGGGTAATCAGCCCCAGCATTTT.

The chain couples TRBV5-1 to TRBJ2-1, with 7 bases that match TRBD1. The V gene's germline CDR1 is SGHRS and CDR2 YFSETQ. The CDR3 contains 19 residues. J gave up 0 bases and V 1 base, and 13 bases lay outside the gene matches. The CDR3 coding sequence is TGCGCCAGCAGCTTGAGTTTAGGGGGCGCGGTCAGCTCCTACAATGAGCAGTTCTTC. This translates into CASSLSLGGAVSSYNEQFF.